These 2 T cell receptor beta chains were sequenced from one sample in a study of vaccination effects on CD4 cells after COVID-19. After more than 8 days in culture, the CD4+ T cells were isolated. Which antigens these TCRs recognize remains unknown. Produced via immunoSEQ multiplex PCR; TCRdb's table is partial and in-frame only. Of 45,000 to 50,000 clones in the sample, roughly 76% were seen once. Sequenced here: CD4+ T cells from PBMCs cultured without peptide, sampled before COVID-19 vaccination. The receptors originated from a human donor who had a prior SARS-CoV-2 infection.

The rearrangement links TRBV2 to TRBJ1-2, with D possibly matching TRBD1 (6 bases). Germline CDR1 and CDR2: SNHLY and FYNNEI. V lost 6 bases, J lost 7 bases, and 9 bases lay in between. The CDR3 covers 11 residues. CDR3 sequence reads: CASRRQVGYTF. In DNA, the CDR3 is TGTGCCAGCAGGCGACAGGTTGGCTACACCTTC.

V is TRBV7-2 and J is TRBJ1-2, with TRBD1 identical over 10 bases. The CDR3 covers 17 residues. In germline, CDR1 is SGHTA, CDR2 FQGNSA. The junction had 6 bases not matched to a gene; V was cut back by 0 bases and J by 2 bases. The DNA for the CDR3 is TGTGCCAGCAGCTTAGCGGCTCCGGGACAGGGGAACTATGGCTACACCTTC. It translates to CASSLAAPGQGNYGYTF.